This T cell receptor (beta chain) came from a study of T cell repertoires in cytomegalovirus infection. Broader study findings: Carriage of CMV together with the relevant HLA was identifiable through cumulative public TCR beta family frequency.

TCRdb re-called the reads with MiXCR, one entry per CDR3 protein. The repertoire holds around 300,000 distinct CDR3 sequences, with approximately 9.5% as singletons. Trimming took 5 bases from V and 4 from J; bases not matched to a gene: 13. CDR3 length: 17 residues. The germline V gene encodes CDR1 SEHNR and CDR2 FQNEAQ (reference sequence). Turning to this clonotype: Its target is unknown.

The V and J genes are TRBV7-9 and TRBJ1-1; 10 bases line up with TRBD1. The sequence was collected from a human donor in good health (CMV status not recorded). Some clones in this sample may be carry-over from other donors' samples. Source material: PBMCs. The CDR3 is CASSAGTGAARGTEAFF. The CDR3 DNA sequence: TGTGCCAGCAGCGCCGGGACAGGGGCCGCGCGGGGCACTGAAGCTTTCTTT.